This TCR beta chain was identified in a study of T-cell memory formation after mild COVID-19. This clonotype appeared a single time. Using its own MiXCR run on the 5' RACE reads, TCRdb lists one record per CDR3 protein. The table lists about 290,000 distinct CDR3 sequences, approximately 16% of them singletons. Unmatched junction bases numbered 14, after V lost 6 bases and J lost 3 bases. The CDR3 loop spans 17 amino acids. Per the germline V gene, CDR1 is MDHEN and CDR2 is SYDVKM. Material for sequencing was PBMCs or a T cell subset sorted from them (not recorded which). The gene calls are TRBV28 and TRBJ2-3, with TRBD1 matching over 8 bases. This receptor was identified in a man younger than 35 who had mild COVID-19 (a few samples of this study predate the infection). Cell type and time point are not known. The CDR3 nucleotides are TGTGCCAGCAGCACCTGGAGCCTGACAGGGGATACAGATACGCAGTATTTT. Translating gives CASSTWSLTGDTDTQYF.